This T cell receptor beta chain originates from a study of blood T cell repertoires in COVID-19. Study-level background: The United States, Italy and Spain provided the acute and convalescent COVID-19 samples.

During active infection, Seattle patients enrolled and were then monitored through disease. In the authors' methods: Quantification of nucleated cells was approximated via reference gene primer amplification. Sequenced by immunoSEQ multiplex PCR; TCRdb stores in-frame clones only, minus some. The D gene and trimming were derived from the DNA, and the V and J assignments and clone size from that table. The sample has approximately 480,000 clones, about 91% seen once. This clone was seen a handful of times. Material: peripheral blood. The receptor comes from a man younger than 30 with COVID-19, enrolled during active disease.

The CDR3 sequence is CAIGGTSGRAYEQYF. The CDR3 bases are TGTGCCATCGGCGGGACTAGCGGGAGGGCCTACGAGCAGTACTTC. The V gene is TRBV10-3, the J gene TRBJ2-7; 16 bases line up with TRBD2. The V gene's germline CDR1 is ENHRY and CDR2 SYGVKD. The V segment lost 8 bases and the J segment 2 bases; nucleotides outside the gene matches: 3. There are 15 residues in the CDR3.